A single sample gave rise to the 28 T cell receptor beta chains below, sequenced in a study of post-analysis software for immune sequencing data. TCR beta libraries were prepared from cDNA with unique molecular identifiers. TCRdb fed the PCR reads into MiXCR, producing one record per CDR3 protein. The sample includes around 150,000 distinct CDR3 sequences, approximately 35% of them seen just once. Material: blood, obtained after autologous hematopoietic stem cell transplantation. The source is a girl aged 5-17 years with multiple sclerosis.

The chain employs TRBV7-9 and TRBJ2-7, with 10 nucleotides matching TRBD1. The V gene end was trimmed by 5 bases and the J gene end by 7 bases; junction bases not matched to a gene: 8. The CDR3 has 14 residues. Germline CDR1 SEHNR, CDR2 FQNEAQ (reference sequence). CDR3 coding DNA: TGTGCCAGCAGCCCGGGACAGGGGACGTTGGAGCAGTACTTC. This encodes CASSPGQGTLEQYF. The variable domain in full, completed from reference TRBV7-9 and TRBJ2-7, reads DTGVSQNPRHKITKRGQNVTFRCDPISEHNRLYWYRQTLGQGPEFLTYFQNEAQLEKSRLLSDRFSAERPKGSFSTLEIQRTEQGDSAMYLCASSPGQGTLEQYFGPGTRLTVT.

The chain carries TRBV20-1 and TRBJ1-6; D remains ambiguous. V lost 0 bases and J lost 0, with 9 bases in between. Germline CDR1 DFQATT, CDR2 SNEGSKA (reference sequence). The CDR3 covers 16 residues. CDR3 coding DNA: TGCAGTGCTAGAGATGGCCGGAGCTCCTATAATTCACCCCTCCACTTT. Protein sequence: CSARDGRSSYNSPLHF.

The V call is TRBV7-9, the J call TRBJ2-7; D possibly uses TRBD1 or TRBD2 (5 bases each). The end of the DNA aligns better with TRBJ2-5, so the J call may be wrong. The CDR3 covers 12 residues. Germline V lookup: CDR1 SEHNR, CDR2 FQNEAQ (reference sequence). The CDR3, as DNA: TGTGCCAGCAGAGGTGGGGGAGCGACCCAGTACTTC. Translated, it gives CASRGGGATQYF.

The table lists this clonotype with a few counts. CDR3 loop: CASSSGQGVPEAFF. DNA for the CDR3: TGCGCCAGCAGCTCTGGACAGGGGGTCCCTGAAGCTTTCTTT. The chain recombines TRBV5-1 with TRBJ1-1; the match to TRBD1 covers 10 bases. The CDR3 spans 14 residues. The ends lost 3 bases at V and 6 bases at J; junction bases unmatched: 5. CDR1 SGHRS and CDR2 YFSETQ come from the germline V gene.

This clonotype was seen a handful of times. V is TRBV29-1 and J is TRBJ1-1; D remains ambiguous. V was pared by 7 bases and J by 8 bases, with 23 bases between. Germline CDR1 reads SQVTM; CDR2 reads ANQGSEA. The CDR3 has 14 amino acids. The CDR3 DNA follows: TGCAGCGCTGTCCAGCCTGACATAGGCAACGAAGCTTTCTTT. It translates to CSAVQPDIGNEAFF.

This clonotype was seen more than once but under ten times. V is TRBV4-3 and J is TRBJ2-7; 9 nucleotides match TRBD1. With V trimmed by 4 bases and J by 2 bases, 6 bases remained unmatched. There are 15 residues in the CDR3. CDR1 and CDR2 from the germline V gene are LGHNA and YSLEER. In nucleotides, the CDR3 is TGCGCCAGCAGCCGAGAGGGACAGGGCACCTACGAGCAGTACTTC. Translated: CASSREGQGTYEQYF.

This clonotype was found many times. This chain uses TRBV7-2 with TRBJ1-2, with TRBD1 as a possible D gene (6 bases). The V end lost 7 bases, the J end lost 3 bases, and 9 bases lay between the germline ends. Germline V gene data show CDR1 as SGHTA and CDR2 as FQGNSA. The CDR3 covers 12 residues. CDR3 coding DNA: TGTGCCAGCAACACAGGGTACTATGGCTACACCTTC. Translating gives CASNTGYYGYTF. Drawing the rest from reference TRBV7-2 and TRBJ1-2, the complete variable domain is GAGVSQSPSNKVTEKGKDVELRCDPISGHTALYWYRQSLGQGLEFLIYFQGNSAPDKSGLPSDRFSAERTGGSVSTLTIQRTQQEDSAVYLCASNTGYYGYTFGSGTRLTVV.

This clonotype was detected only a few times. The DNA for the CDR3 is TGTGCCAGCAGCTACCGGACTGGCGGTGTGTACGAGCAGTACTTC. Protein product: CASSYRTGGVYEQYF. The chain links TRBV12-3 or TRBV12-4 to TRBJ2-7; TRBD2 is a possible D gene (5 bases). The V end lost 6 bases, the J end lost 4 bases, and 19 bases lay between the germline ends. This CDR3 is built from 15 residues.

This clonotype was seen more than once but under ten times. The chain uses TRBV5-5 and TRBJ1-6; no definite D call. Germline assignment: CDR1 SGHKS and CDR2 YYEKEE (reference sequence). This CDR3 spans 15 amino acids. V was trimmed by 4 bases and J by 7 bases, leaving 15 bases between them. The CDR3 DNA follows: TGTGCCAGCAGCCCCGAGGGCAGGCGGAATTCACCCCTCCACTTT. Translation gives CASSPEGRRNSPLHF.

The V and J genes are TRBV20-1 and TRBJ2-7, with 10 bases matching TRBD1. The V gene end was trimmed by 1 base and the J gene end by 2 bases; junction bases not matched to a gene: 5. This CDR3 has 15 amino acids. Germline V gene sequence: CDR1 DFQATT, CDR2 SNEGSKA (reference sequence). CDR3: CSARAPGQGPYEQYF. The CDR3 coding sequence is TGCAGTGCTAGAGCCCCGGGACAGGGGCCCTACGAGCAGTACTTC.

CDR3 DNA: TGTGCCAGCAGTTTTCTGCCCGCAGGGGATAATGAGCAGTTCTTC. Translated, it gives CASSFLPAGDNEQFF. The chain carries TRBV27 and TRBJ2-1; a weak D match, TRBD1 (6 bases). The length of the CDR3 is 15 residues. Trimming cost V 3 bases and J 7 bases, with 16 bases left between them. CDR1 and CDR2 (germline): MNHEY, SMNVEV (reference sequence).

This clonotype appeared a few times. The chain has TRBV29-1 and TRBJ2-7, with D unclear. This CDR3 has 14 residues. The germline CDR1 and CDR2 sequences are SQVTM and ANQGSEA. Trimming removed 0 bases at V and 0 bases at J, with 9 bases between. The CDR3 is CSVEESVFSYEQYF. In DNA, the CDR3 is TGCAGCGTTGAAGAAAGTGTGTTCTCCTACGAGCAGTACTTC.

Comment on this clonotype: In this CDR3 the conserved last residue, phenylalanine or tryptophan, is missing, so a read error is likely. The chain employs TRBV12-3 or TRBV12-4 and TRBJ2-3; D may be TRBD2 (5 bases). The germline V and J ends were trimmed by 7 bases and 3 bases, with 20 bases remaining between them. The CDR3 has 16 amino acids. This CDR3 reads CASTSFTREMTDTQYS. CDR3 bases: TGTGCCAGCACCTCCTTCACTCGGGAAATGACAGATACGCAGTATTCT.

The table lists this clonotype with a few counts. The CDR3 spells CASSVGAGDQETQYF. The CDR3 DNA reads as TGTGCCAGCAGCGTAGGCGCAGGGGACCAAGAGACCCAGTACTTC. V and J are TRBV9 and TRBJ2-5; D may be TRBD1 (6 bases). The V end was cut by 0 bases, the J end by 0 bases, with 9 bases between. This CDR3 region has 15 residues. Looked up from germline, CDR1 is SGDLS and CDR2 is YYNGEE.

The J gene is TRBJ2-1, the V gene TRBV6-5; 7 nucleotides match TRBD2. CDR3 length: 16 amino acids. Germline trimming cut 0 bases from V and 6 bases from J; bases unmatched to any gene: 8. The germline CDR1 and CDR2 sequences are MNHEY and SVGAGI. The CDR3 nucleotides are TGTGCCAGCAGTTACTCGAAGGGACTAAGAGGCAATGAGCAGTTCTTC. This gives the protein CASSYSKGLRGNEQFF.

There are a few counts of this clonotype. V gene TRBV5-1 combines with J gene TRBJ2-7, with 10 positions matching TRBD2. The germline V gene encodes CDR1 SGHRS and CDR2 YFSETQ. There are 15 residues in the CDR3. The V gene end was trimmed by 0 bases and the J gene end by 5 bases; junction bases not matched to a gene: 5. The CDR3 loop reads CASSLGLAGANEQYF. The CDR3 DNA reads as TGCGCCAGCAGCTTGGGTCTAGCGGGAGCCAACGAGCAGTACTTC.

This clonotype was detected a few times. This chain uses TRBV12-3 or TRBV12-4 with TRBJ1-1; TRBD1 might be the D (5 bases). The V end was cut by 4 bases, the J end by 3 bases, with 9 bases between. This CDR3 region has 13 residues. The CDR3 is CASSSRDHTEAFF. CDR3 in DNA: TGTGCCAGCAGTTCCCGGGACCACACTGAAGCTTTCTTT.

This clonotype was seen repeatedly, ten times or more. This chain connects TRBV6-5 to TRBJ2-1; 11 bases are shared with TRBD2. V lost 7 bases, J lost 7 bases, and 6 bases stayed unmatched. This CDR3 is built from 14 residues. CDR1 is MNHEY, CDR2 SVGAGI, per germline. The CDR3 sequence is CASKLAGGPNEQFF. The CDR3 DNA sequence: TGTGCCAGCAAATTAGCGGGAGGGCCAAATGAGCAGTTCTTC.

This chain uses TRBV3-1 with TRBJ2-1, with TRBD2 matching over 13 bases. The germline gives CDR1 LGHDT, CDR2 YNNKEL (reference sequence). The CDR3 has 15 amino acids. J lost 9 bases, V lost 6 bases, and 8 bases had no gene match. CDR3 sequence reads: CASRSTSGRRGEQFF. The CDR3 DNA follows: TGTGCCAGCAGATCGACTAGCGGGAGGAGGGGTGAGCAGTTCTTC.

This clonotype was seen ten or more times. V usage is TRBV27 and J usage is TRBJ2-5; TRBD2 is a possible D gene (6 bases). Deletions cut 3 bases from V and 6 bases from J, with 17 bases between. Germline assignment: CDR1 MNHEY and CDR2 SMNVEV (reference sequence). The CDR3 spans 15 residues. The CDR3 DNA follows: TGTGCCAGCAGTTTCCTCGGACCCGGGGGACAGACCCAGTACTTC. Translating it yields CASSFLGPGGQTQYF.

The V gene is TRBV24-1, the J gene TRBJ2-1; TRBD2 aligns across 11 bases. The CDR3 extends over 16 amino acids. CDR1 and CDR2 (germline): KGHDR, SFDVKD. The trim removed 4 bases at V and 3 bases at J, leaving 4 bases unmatched. CDR3 in amino acids: CATSEIAGGNYNEQFF. In DNA, the CDR3 is TGTGCCACCAGTGAGATAGCGGGAGGGAACTACAATGAGCAGTTCTTC.

This clonotype was detected many times. The chain has TRBV7-2 and TRBJ2-1; possible D gene TRBD2, 6 bases. V was clipped by 5 bases and J by 5 bases, with 22 bases between them. This CDR3 contains 17 residues. Germline-derived CDR1 and CDR2 are SGHTA and FQGNSA. The CDR3: CASSRGIGGRINNEQFF. CDR3 DNA: TGTGCCAGCAGCCGCGGGATTGGGGGGAGAATCAACAATGAGCAGTTCTTC.

Regarding this clonotype: At one of its ends the junction is not consistent with the germline gene, which may arise from a read error. This chain joins TRBV13 and TRBJ2-7; D not resolved. The CDR3 extends over 11 amino acids. Germline V gene lookup returns CDR1 PRHDT and CDR2 FYEKMQ (reference sequence). CDR3: CTSSIWGEQYF. CDR3 nucleotide sequence: TGTACCAGCAGCATATGGGGCGAGCAGTACTTC. The entire variable domain, with the rest obtained from reference TRBV13 and TRBJ2-7, is as follows: AAGVIQSPRHLIKEKRETATLKCYPIPRHDTVYWYQQGPGQDPQFLISFYEKMQSDKGSIPDRFSAQQFSDYHSELNMSSLELGDSALYFCTSSIWGEQYFGPGTRLTVT.

This clonotype was detected once. This chain links TRBV4-2 with TRBJ2-3; 9 bases fit TRBD2. Germline V gives CDR1 LGHNA, CDR2 YNFKEQ. V shed 3 bases, J shed 4 bases, and the junction held 5 bases outside the gene matches. The CDR3 consists of 15 residues. For the CDR3, the DNA is TGTGCCAGCAGCCACTTAGCGGGAGTTCCAGATACGCAGTATTTT. It is translated as CASSHLAGVPDTQYF.

The chain links TRBV11-3 to TRBJ2-5; unclear D gene. The CDR3 consists of 13 residues. The germline V gene encodes CDR1 SGHNT and CDR2 YENEEA. V shed 5 bases and J shed 4 bases, with 11 bases lying between them. CDR3 bases: TGTGCCAGCAGCCCCCGGATTGGAGAGACCCAGTACTTC. Translating gives CASSPRIGETQYF.

The V and J genes are TRBV6-2 or TRBV6-3 and TRBJ2-3; TRBD1 aligns across 8 bases. This CDR3 is built from 14 residues. Germline CDR1 and CDR2: MNHEY and SVGEGT. Trimming removed 7 bases from V and 2 bases from J; junction bases left unmatched: 5. The CDR3 DNA follows: TGTGCCAGCACCAAGACAGGGGACACAGATACGCAGTATTTT. This translates into CASTKTGDTDTQYF.

The chain recombines TRBV11-3 with TRBJ1-6; D uncertain. CDR1 SGHNT and CDR2 YENEEA come from the germline V gene. V was pared by 1 base and J by 7 bases, with 8 bases between. The CDR3 is 14 residues long. DNA for the CDR3: TGTGCCAGCAGCTTAGTAGCCGGAAATTCACCCCTCCACTTT. This encodes CASSLVAGNSPLHF.

The rearrangement links TRBV20-1 to TRBJ2-1; 8 nucleotides line up with TRBD2. The germline V gene encodes CDR1 DFQATT and CDR2 SNEGSKA (reference sequence). V was clipped by 3 bases and J by 2 bases; unmatched bases: 6. This CDR3 contains 15 residues. In DNA form, the CDR3 reads TGCAGTGCTAGGGGAACTAGCGGCCCCTACAATGAGCAGTTCTTC. The encoded protein is CSARGTSGPYNEQFF.